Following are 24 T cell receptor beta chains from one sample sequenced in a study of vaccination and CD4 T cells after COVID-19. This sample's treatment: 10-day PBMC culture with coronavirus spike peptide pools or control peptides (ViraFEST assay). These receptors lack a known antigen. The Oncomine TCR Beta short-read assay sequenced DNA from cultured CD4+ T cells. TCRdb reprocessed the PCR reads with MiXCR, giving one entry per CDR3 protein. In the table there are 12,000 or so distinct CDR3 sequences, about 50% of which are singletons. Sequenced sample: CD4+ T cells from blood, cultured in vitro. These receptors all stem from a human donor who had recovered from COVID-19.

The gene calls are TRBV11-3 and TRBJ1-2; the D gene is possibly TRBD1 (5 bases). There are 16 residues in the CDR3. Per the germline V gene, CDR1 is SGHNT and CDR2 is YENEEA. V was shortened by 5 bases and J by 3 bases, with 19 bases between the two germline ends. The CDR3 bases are TGTGCCAGCAGCGCCCTTGTCGCATGGGGGGACTATGGCTACACCTTC. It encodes CASSALVAWGDYGYTF. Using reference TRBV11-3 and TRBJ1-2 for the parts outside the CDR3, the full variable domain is EAGVVQSPRYKIIEKKQPVAFWCNPISGHNTLYWYLQNLGQGPELLIRYENEEAVDDSQLPKDRFSAERLKGVDSTLKIQPAELGDSAVYLCASSALVAWGDYGYTFGSGTRLTVV.

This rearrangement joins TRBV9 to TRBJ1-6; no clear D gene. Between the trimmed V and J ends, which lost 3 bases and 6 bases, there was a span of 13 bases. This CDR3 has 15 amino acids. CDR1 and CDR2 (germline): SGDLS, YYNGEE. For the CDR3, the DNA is TGTGCCAGCAGCGCCGAGGGCTCGATTAATTCACCCCTCCACTTT. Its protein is CASSAEGSINSPLHF.

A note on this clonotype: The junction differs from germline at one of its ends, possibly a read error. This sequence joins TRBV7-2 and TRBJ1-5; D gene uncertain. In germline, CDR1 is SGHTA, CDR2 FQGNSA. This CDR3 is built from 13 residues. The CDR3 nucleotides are TGTGCCAGCAGCTTAGCCCGTAATCAGTCCCAGCATTTT. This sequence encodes CASSLARNQSQHF.

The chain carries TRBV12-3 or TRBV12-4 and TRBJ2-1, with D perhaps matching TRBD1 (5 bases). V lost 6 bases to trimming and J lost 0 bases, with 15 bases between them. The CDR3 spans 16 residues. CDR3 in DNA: TGTGCCAGCAGCCGCAGACAGTCGAGCTCCTACAATGAGCAGTTCTTC. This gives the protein CASSRRQSSSYNEQFF.

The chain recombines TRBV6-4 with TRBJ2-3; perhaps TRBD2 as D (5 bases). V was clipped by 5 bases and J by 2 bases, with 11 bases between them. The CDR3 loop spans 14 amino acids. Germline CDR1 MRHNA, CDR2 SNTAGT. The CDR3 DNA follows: TGTGCCAGCAGTTACGAGGGATCCACAGATACGCAGTATTTT. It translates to CASSYEGSTDTQYF.

The CDR3: CASRSGGKKETQYF. DNA for the CDR3: TGTGCCAGCAGATCCGGGGGGAAAAAAGAGACCCAGTACTTC. V and J are TRBV6-1 and TRBJ2-5, with 7 bases identical to TRBD2. This CDR3 comprises 14 residues. Germline CDR1 MNHNS, CDR2 SASEGT. V dropped 6 bases and J dropped 3; count of bases not matched to a gene: 7.

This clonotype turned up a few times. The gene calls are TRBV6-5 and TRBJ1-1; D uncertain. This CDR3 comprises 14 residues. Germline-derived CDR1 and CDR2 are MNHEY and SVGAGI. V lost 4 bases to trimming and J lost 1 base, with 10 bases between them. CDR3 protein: CASSLWAPNTEAFF. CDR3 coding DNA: TGTGCCAGCAGTTTGTGGGCTCCGAACACTGAAGCTTTCTTT.

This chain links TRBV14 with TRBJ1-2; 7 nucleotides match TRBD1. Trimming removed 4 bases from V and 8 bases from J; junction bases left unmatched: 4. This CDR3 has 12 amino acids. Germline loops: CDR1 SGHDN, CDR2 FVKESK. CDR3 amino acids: CASSPGQFGYTF. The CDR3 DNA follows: TGTGCCAGCAGCCCGGGACAGTTCGGCTACACCTTC.

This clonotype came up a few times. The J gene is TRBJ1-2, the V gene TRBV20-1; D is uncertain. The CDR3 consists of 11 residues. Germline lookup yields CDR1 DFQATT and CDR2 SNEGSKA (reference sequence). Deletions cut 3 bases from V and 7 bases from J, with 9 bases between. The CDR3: CSASNSGGYTF. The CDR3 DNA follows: TGCAGTGCTAGTAATTCGGGTGGCTACACCTTC.

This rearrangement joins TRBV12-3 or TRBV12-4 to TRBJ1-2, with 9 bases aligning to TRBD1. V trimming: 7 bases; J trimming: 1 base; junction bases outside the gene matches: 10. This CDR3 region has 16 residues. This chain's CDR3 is CASTPRDRGFNYGYTF. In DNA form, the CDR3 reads TGTGCCAGCACCCCCCGCGACAGGGGGTTTAACTATGGCTACACCTTC.

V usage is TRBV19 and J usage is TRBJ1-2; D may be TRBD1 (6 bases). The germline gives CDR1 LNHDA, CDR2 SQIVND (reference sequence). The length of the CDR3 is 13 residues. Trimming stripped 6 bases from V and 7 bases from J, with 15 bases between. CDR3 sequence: CASRGGRLLGYTF. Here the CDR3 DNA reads TGTGCCAGTAGGGGGGGCAGGCTTCTTGGCTACACCTTC.

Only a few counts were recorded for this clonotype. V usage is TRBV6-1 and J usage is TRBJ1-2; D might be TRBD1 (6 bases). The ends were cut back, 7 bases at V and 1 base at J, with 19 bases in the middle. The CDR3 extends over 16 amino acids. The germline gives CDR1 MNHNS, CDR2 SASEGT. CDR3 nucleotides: TGTGCCAGCAAATCAACCGGGACAATACTTAACTATGGCTACACCTTC. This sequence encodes CASKSTGTILNYGYTF.

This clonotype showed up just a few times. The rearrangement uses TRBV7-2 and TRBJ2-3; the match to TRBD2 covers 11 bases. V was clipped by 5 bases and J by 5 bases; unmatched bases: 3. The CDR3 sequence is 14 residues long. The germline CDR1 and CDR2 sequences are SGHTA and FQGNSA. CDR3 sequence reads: CASSLGLAGDTQYF. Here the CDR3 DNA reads TGTGCCAGCAGCCTAGGACTAGCGGGAGATACGCAGTATTTT.

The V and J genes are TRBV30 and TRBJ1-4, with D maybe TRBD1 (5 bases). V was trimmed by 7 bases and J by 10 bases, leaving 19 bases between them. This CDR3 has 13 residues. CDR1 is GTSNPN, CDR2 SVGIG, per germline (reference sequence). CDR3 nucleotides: TGTGCCTCGGGGGGAACGGGGGACGGAAAACTGTTTTTT. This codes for CASGGTGDGKLFF. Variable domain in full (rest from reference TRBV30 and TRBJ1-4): SQTIHQWPATLVQPVGSPLSLECTVEGTSNPNLYWYRQAAGRGLQLLFYSVGIGQISSEVPQNLSASRPQDRQFILSSKKLLLSDSGFYLCASGGTGDGKLFFGSGTQLSVL.

This CDR3 reads CASWKGNYGYTF. The CDR3 DNA sequence: TGTGCCAGCTGGAAGGGTAACTATGGCTACACCTTC. The rearrangement uses TRBV6-1 and TRBJ1-2; D remains ambiguous. The CDR3 sequence is 12 residues long. In germline, CDR1 is MNHNS, CDR2 SASEGT. The germline V and J ends were trimmed by 8 bases and 1 base, with 8 bases remaining between them.

The CDR3 DNA reads as TGCAGTGCTAGGGTGAGCACCACAGATACGCAGTATTTT. Residues: CSARVSTTDTQYF. J is TRBJ2-3 and V is TRBV20-1; D uncertain. V shed 3 bases and J shed 2 bases, with 9 bases lying between them. The CDR3 is 13 residues long. Germline values: CDR1 DFQATT, CDR2 SNEGSKA (reference sequence).

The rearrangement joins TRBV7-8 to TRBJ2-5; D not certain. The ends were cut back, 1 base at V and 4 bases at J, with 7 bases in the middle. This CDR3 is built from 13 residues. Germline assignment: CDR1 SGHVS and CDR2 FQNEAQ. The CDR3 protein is CASSLGPTETQYF. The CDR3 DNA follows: TGTGCCAGCAGCTTAGGGCCCACAGAGACCCAGTACTTC. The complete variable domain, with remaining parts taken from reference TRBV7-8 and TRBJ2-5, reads GAGVSQSPRYKVAKRGQDVALRCDPISGHVSLFWYQQALGQGPEFLTYFQNEAQLDKSGLPSDRFFAERPEGSVSTLKIQRTQQEDSAVYLCASSLGPTETQYFGPGTRLLVL.

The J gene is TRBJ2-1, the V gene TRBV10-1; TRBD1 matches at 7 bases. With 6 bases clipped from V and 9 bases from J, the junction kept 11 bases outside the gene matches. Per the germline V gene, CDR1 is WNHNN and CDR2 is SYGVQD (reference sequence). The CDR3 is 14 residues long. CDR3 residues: CASSVGRGSSEQFF. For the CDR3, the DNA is TGCGCCAGCAGCGTAGGCAGGGGGTCGAGTGAGCAGTTCTTC.

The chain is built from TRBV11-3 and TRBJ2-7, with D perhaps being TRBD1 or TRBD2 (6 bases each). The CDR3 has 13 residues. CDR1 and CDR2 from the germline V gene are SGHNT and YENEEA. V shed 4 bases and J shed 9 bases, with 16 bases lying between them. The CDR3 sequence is CASSSGAGQGQYF. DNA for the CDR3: TGTGCCAGCAGCTCGGGGGCGGGTCAGGGGCAGTACTTC.

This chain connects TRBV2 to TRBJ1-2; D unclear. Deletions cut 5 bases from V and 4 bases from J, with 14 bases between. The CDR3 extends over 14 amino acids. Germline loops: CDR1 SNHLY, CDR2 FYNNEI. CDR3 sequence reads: CASSKEVEIYGYTF. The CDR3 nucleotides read TGTGCCAGCAGTAAGGAGGTGGAGATCTATGGCTACACCTTC.

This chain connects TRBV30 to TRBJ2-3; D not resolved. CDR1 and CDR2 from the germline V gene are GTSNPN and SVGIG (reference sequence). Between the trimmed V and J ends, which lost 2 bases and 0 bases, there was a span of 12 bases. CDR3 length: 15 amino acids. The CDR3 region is CAWSIGLTSTDTQYF. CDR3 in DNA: TGTGCCTGGAGTATTGGGCTTACTAGCACAGATACGCAGTATTTT.

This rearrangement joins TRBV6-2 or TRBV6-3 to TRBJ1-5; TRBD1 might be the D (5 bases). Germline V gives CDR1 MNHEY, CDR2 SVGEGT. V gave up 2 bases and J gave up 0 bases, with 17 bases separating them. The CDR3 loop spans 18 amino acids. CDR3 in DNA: TGTGCCAGCAGTTACGGGGTGGCGGGGGGTAATAGCAATCAGCCCCAGCATTTT. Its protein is CASSYGVAGGNSNQPQHF.

The CDR3 region is CASTQTYLNTEAFF. The CDR3 nucleotides read TGCGCCAGCACTCAGACATATCTGAACACTGAAGCTTTCTTT. The chain is built from TRBV23-1 and TRBJ1-1; D is ambiguous. TRBV23-1 is sorted into the ORF group, with uncertain function. The CDR3 is 14 residues long. V was cut by 7 bases and J by 0 bases, with 12 bases left in between.

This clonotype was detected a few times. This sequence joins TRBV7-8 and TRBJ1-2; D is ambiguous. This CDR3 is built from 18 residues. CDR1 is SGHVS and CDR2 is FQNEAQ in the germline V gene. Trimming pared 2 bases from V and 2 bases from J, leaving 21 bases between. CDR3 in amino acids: CASSLRIVSDGPNYGYTF. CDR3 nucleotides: TGTGCCAGCAGCTTAAGGATAGTCTCGGACGGACCAAACTATGGCTACACCTTC.